This T cell receptor beta chain was retrieved from a study of PD-1 blockade in mismatch repair-deficient tumors. On this clone: Its antigen is still unknown.

The study's findings and limits: After pembrolizumab, tumor-resident clones rose rapidly, then generally contracted before radiologic responses.

TCRdb keeps only in-frame clones here, not all; method: immunoSEQ multiplex PCR. The profile shows over 100,000 clones, over 60% of them singletons. The V end was cut by 4 bases, the J end by 3 bases, with 12 bases between. The germline CDR1 and CDR2 sequences are MGHRA and YSYEKL. This CDR3 is built from 14 residues. The V call is TRBV4-1, the J call TRBJ1-2; D is unresolved. The source is an adult with mismatch repair-deficient cancer. Sequencing was performed on peripheral blood, taken around 60 weeks after starting pembrolizumab. The CDR3 loop reads CASSLTRGDYGYTF. In nucleotides, the CDR3 is TGCGCCAGCAGCCTGACTAGAGGAGACTATGGCTACACCTTC.